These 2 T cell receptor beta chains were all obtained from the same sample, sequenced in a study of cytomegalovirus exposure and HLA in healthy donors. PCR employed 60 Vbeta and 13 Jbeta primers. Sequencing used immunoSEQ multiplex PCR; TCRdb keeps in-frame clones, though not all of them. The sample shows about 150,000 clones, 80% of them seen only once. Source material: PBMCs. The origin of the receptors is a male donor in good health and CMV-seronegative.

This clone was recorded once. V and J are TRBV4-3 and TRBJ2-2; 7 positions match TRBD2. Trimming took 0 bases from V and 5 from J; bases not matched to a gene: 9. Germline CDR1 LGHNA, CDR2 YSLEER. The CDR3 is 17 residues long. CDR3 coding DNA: TGCGCCAGCAGCCAAGATTGGATTGGGGGGGGGACCGGGGAGCTGTTTTTT. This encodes CASSQDWIGGGTGELFF.

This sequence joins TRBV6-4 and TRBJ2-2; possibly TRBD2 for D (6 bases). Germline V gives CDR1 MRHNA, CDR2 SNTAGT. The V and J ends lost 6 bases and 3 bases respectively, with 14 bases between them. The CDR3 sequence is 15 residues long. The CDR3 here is CASRGGGSDTGELFF. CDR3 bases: TGTGCCAGCAGGGGAGGAGGGTCTGACACCGGGGAGCTGTTTTTT.